This T cell receptor (beta chain) was sequenced for a study of early T cells in non-severe SARS-CoV-2 infection. On the study more broadly: Alpha and beta chains were unpaired, from unsorted whole-blood bulk RNA.

The library protocol tagged individual cDNA molecules with unique molecular identifiers. TCRdb used MiXCR to reprocess the 5' RACE reads, holding one entry per CDR3 protein. The repertoire holds tens of thousands of distinct CDR3 sequences, with 9.5% to 13% as singletons. CDR1 is MNHEY, CDR2 SVGEGT, per germline. The CDR3 runs 15 residues. V shed 5 bases and J 5 bases; nucleotides not matched to a gene: 10. This clonotype was detected ten times or more. Its matching antigen is unknown. The study, taken as a whole, reports: VDJdb matching favored anti-spike CD8 responses, missing private and CD4 specificities.

This TCR derives from an adult who was a healthcare worker with PCR-confirmed SARS-CoV-2 infection or an uninfected control (not recorded which). The chain has TRBV6-2 or TRBV6-3 and TRBJ2-5, with 8 bases matching TRBD2. The source material was whole blood. The CDR3 DNA reads as TGTGCCAGCAGTAAGCTAGCGGGCGGTATTGAGACCCAGTACTTC. This sequence encodes CASSKLAGGIETQYF.